This T cell receptor beta chain was observed in a study of lymphopenia after photon versus proton radiotherapy. Overall study results and limits: After the lymphocyte nadir, photon-treated repertoires showed oligoclonal expansion, especially of CD8+ Temra cells. Photon-treated patients lost naive T cells and TCR diversity; proton-treated stayed stable.

Sequenced by immunoSEQ multiplex PCR; TCRdb stores in-frame clones only, minus some. Among 60,000 or so clones, about 90% were seen once, and the ten largest hold roughly 2.1%. V shed 7 bases, J shed 6 bases, and the junction held 15 bases outside the gene matches. This CDR3 has 16 amino acids. CDR1 is MNHNY, CDR2 SVGAGI, per germline (reference sequence). In regard to this clone: Its specificity is unknown.

The chain carries TRBV6-6 and TRBJ2-1; the match to TRBD1 covers 7 bases. The TCR sequence derives from a middle-aged man with gastric cancer. Specimen: peripheral blood, collected from a patient treated with photon-based radiotherapy. The CDR3 region is CASNSPGRGFLNEQFF. The CDR3 nucleotides are TGTGCCAGCAATTCCCCGGGCAGGGGGTTCCTCAATGAGCAGTTCTTC.